The 5 T cell receptor beta chains below all came from one sample that was sequenced in a study of response to subunit inactivated influenza vaccine. MiXCR, run by TCRdb on the RT-PCR reads, gives a single entry per CDR3 protein. The table lists a few hundred thousand distinct CDR3 sequences, 20% to 25% of them singletons, with more than 8.5% in the top ten. The material was PBMCs from blood, obtained 21 months after vaccination. Receptors were obtained from a man between 50 and 70 years old who received an inactivated influenza vaccine.

This clonotype has a handful of counts. The genes are TRBV4-3 and TRBJ2-1; the D is unclear. CDR3 length: 14 residues. CDR1 and CDR2 (germline): LGHNA, YSLEER. The germline V and J ends were trimmed by 5 bases and 9 bases, with 17 bases remaining between them. The CDR3 DNA sequence: TGCGCCAGCAGCAAAGGAGTTGGTGCCGCTGAGCAGTTCTTC. It specifies CASSKGVGAAEQFF.

A few counts support this clonotype. The chain links TRBV5-6 to TRBJ1-6; no reliable D call. Germline V gene sequence: CDR1 SGHDT, CDR2 YYEEEE. V was clipped by 1 base and J by 7 bases, with 3 bases between them. The CDR3 has 12 amino acids. Here the CDR3 reads CASSLINSPLHF. The CDR3 DNA is TGTGCCAGCAGCTTGATCAATTCACCCCTCCACTTT.

The J gene is TRBJ2-7, the V gene TRBV29-1, with D possibly being TRBD1 (6 bases). The CDR3 is made up of 13 amino acids. V lost 7 bases, J lost 3 bases, and 16 bases lay in between. Germline V gives CDR1 SQVTM, CDR2 ANQGSEA. As DNA, the CDR3 is TGCAGCGCCGGGACACCGACCGGCTACGAGCAGTACTTC. Translating it yields CSAGTPTGYEQYF.

The sample holds a few counts of this clonotype. J is TRBJ1-5 and V is TRBV3-1; unclear D gene. CDR1 is LGHDT, CDR2 YNNKEL, per germline (reference sequence). The CDR3 has 15 amino acids. The V and J ends lost 1 base and 4 bases respectively, with 11 bases between them. The CDR3 sequence: CASSQGPGKNQPQHF. The CDR3 nucleotides read TGTGCCAGCAGCCAAGGGCCGGGGAAAAATCAGCCCCAGCATTTT.

The chain joins TRBV7-2 to TRBJ2-1; TRBD2 aligns across 9 bases. V was pared by 1 base and J by 13 bases, with 2 bases of the junction left unmatched. Germline-derived CDR1 and CDR2 are SGHTA and FQGNSA. This CDR3 is built from 12 residues. CDR3 amino acids: CASSLGGTSQFF. The CDR3 region has the DNA TGTGCCAGCAGCTTAGGGGGGACTAGCCAGTTCTTC.